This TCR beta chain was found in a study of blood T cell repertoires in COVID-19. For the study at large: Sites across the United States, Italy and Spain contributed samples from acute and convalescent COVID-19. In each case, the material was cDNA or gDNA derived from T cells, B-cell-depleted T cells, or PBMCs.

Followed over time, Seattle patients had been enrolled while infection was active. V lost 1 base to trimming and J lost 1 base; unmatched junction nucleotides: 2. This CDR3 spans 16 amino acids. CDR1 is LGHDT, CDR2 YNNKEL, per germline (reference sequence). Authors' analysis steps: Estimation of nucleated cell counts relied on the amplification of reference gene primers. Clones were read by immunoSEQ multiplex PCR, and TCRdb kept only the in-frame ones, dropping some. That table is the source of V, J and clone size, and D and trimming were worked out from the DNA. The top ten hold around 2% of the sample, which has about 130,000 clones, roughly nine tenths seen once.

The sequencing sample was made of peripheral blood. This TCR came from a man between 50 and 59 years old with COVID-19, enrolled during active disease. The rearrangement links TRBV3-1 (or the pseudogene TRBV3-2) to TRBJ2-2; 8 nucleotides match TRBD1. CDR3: CASSQAGTGNTGELFF. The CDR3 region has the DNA TGTGCCAGCAGCCAAGCCGGGACAGGGAACACCGGGGAGCTGTTTTTT.